Listed below are T cell receptor beta chains from one sample, sequenced in a study of T cell repertoires in cytomegalovirus infection. No antigen has been identified for these receptors. TCRdb reanalysed the reads using MiXCR and keeps one entry per CDR3 protein. The table records approximately 89,000 distinct CDR3 sequences, under 30% of them present only once. This material consisted of CD8+ T cells from cultured PBMCs, taken from culture after CMV antigen stimulation. The receptors were sampled from a human donor in good health (CMV status not recorded). Some clones in this sample may be carry-over from other donors' samples. CDR3s include the opening cysteine and the closing phenylalanine or tryptophan. The order of the fields is J gene, D gene, clone size, V gene, CDR3 protein, CDR3 DNA. The D gene is left open where the match is weak. The size field is filled for only some rows; it gives once, few, many or a size class.

TRBJ1-5 - few TRBV12-3/TRBV12-4 CASSLAKSQPQHF TGTGCCAGCAGTTTAGCGAAGAGTCAGCCCCAGCATTTT
TRBJ2-7 TRBD1 - TRBV10-3 CAIRPGATGGYEQYF TGTGCCATCAGACCAGGCGCTACAGGGGGCTACGAGCAGTACTTC
TRBJ2-7 TRBD2 - TRBV20-1 CSARVGFTSGRTYEQYF TGCAGTGCTAGAGTTGGGTTCACTAGCGGGAGAACTTACGAGCAGTACTTC
TRBJ2-7 TRBD2 few TRBV19 CASSTLAGGGYEQYF TGTGCCAGTAGTACCCTAGCGGGAGGGGGCTACGAGCAGTACTTC
TRBJ1-2 - - TRBV12-3/TRBV12-4 CASSPTGSSGYTF TGTGCCAGCAGTCCAACAGGGTCTAGCGGCTACACCTTC
TRBJ2-1 - - TRBV20-1 CSAPTGGTYNEQFF TGCAGTGCTCCAACTGGGGGGACCTACAATGAGCAGTTCTTC
TRBJ1-1 - - TRBV13 CASSLEYREGTEAFF TGTGCCAGCAGCTTAGAATACAGGGAGGGCACTGAAGCTTTCTTT
TRBJ2-3 TRBD1 few TRBV6-6 CASSSPGQGADTQYF TGTGCCAGCAGTTCCCCGGGACAGGGTGCGGATACGCAGTATTTT
TRBJ1-1 TRBD1 many TRBV2 CASSDYQGVDTEAFF TGTGCCAGCAGTGATTATCAGGGGGTGGACACTGAAGCTTTCTTT
TRBJ2-7 TRBD1 many TRBV27 CASSLSAGGREQYF TGTGCCAGCAGTTTAAGCGCAGGGGGTAGGGAGCAGTACTTC
TRBJ1-1 - few TRBV19 CASTLSRALNTEAFF TGTGCCAGTACCTTATCTAGAGCCTTGAACACTGAAGCTTTCTTT
TRBJ2-1 - large TRBV7-9 CAMAGNYEQFF TGTGCAATGGCTGGTAACTATGAGCAGTTCTTC
TRBJ2-4 TRBD2 - TRBV27 CASSLVWLAGGRENIQYF TGTGCCAGCAGTTTAGTCTGGCTAGCGGGAGGGCGGGAAAACATTCAGTACTTC
TRBJ1-1 - - TRBV30 CAWNPGTKNTEAFF TGTGCCTGGAACCCCGGGACAAAGAACACTGAAGCTTTCTTT
TRBJ1-5 - few TRBV28 CASSLKGRDQPQHF TGTGCCAGCAGTTTAAAGGGCCGAGATCAGCCCCAGCATTTT
TRBJ1-5 TRBD1 few TRBV12-3/TRBV12-4 CASSPGQDRNQPQHF TGTGCCAGCAGCCCGGGACAGGACCGTAATCAGCCCCAGCATTTT
TRBJ1-6 TRBD1 few TRBV10-3 CAISEGTGNSPLHF TGTGCCATCAGTGAAGGGACAGGCAATTCACCCCTCCACTTT
TRBJ2-1 TRBD1 many TRBV12-3/TRBV12-4 CASSLPQPGQGEGEQFF TGTGCCAGCAGCCTCCCCCAACCGGGACAGGGGGAGGGTGAGCAGTTCTTC
TRBJ2-2 TRBD2 many TRBV20-1 CSARDLRGGDTGELFF TGCAGTGCTAGAGATTTGCGGGGGGGCGACACCGGGGAGCTGTTTTTT
TRBJ2-7 - - TRBV10-2 CASTLTGDSYEQYF TGCGCCAGCACCCTTACCGGAGACTCCTACGAGCAGTACTTC
TRBJ1-2 TRBD1 few TRBV12-3/TRBV12-4 CASSLQGAYGYTF TGTGCCAGCAGTTTGCAGGGGGCCTATGGCTACACCTTC
TRBJ2-1 - once TRBV9 CASSPVNWYEQFF TGTGCCAGCAGCCCTGTAAACTGGTATGAGCAGTTCTTC
TRBJ2-5 TRBD2 few TRBV19 CASSRGLAGGETQYF TGTGCCAGTAGCCGGGGACTAGCGGGAGGTGAGACCCAGTACTTC
TRBJ2-2 - - TRBV9 CASSVGGGVNTGELFF TGTGCCAGCAGCGTAGGAGGTGGGGTTAACACCGGGGAGCTGTTTTTT
TRBJ2-7 - - TRBV5-1 CASSLPKEGRNSYEQYF TGCGCCAGCAGCTTGCCCAAGGAAGGCCGCAATTCCTACGAGCAGTACTTC
TRBJ2-1 - many TRBV7-2 CASSWLESSYNEQFF TGTGCCAGCAGCTGGCTCGAGAGCTCCTACAATGAGCAGTTCTTC
TRBJ1-5 - many TRBV7-2 CASSLGGTINQPQHF TGTGCCAGCAGCTTAGGAGGGACAATCAATCAGCCCCAGCATTTT
TRBJ1-5 - - TRBV6-2/TRBV6-3 CASSFPGEQPQHF TGTGCCAGCAGTTTCCCCGGGGAACAGCCCCAGCATTTT
TRBJ1-6 - many TRBV4-1 CASSPGGPGNSPLHF TGCGCCAGCAGCCCCGGGGGACCGGGGAATTCACCCCTCCACTTT
TRBJ2-3 TRBD1 - TRBV19 CASSDRGRTDTQYF TGTGCCAGTAGTGACAGGGGGCGCACAGATACGCAGTATTTT
TRBJ1-5 - many TRBV27 CASSTFENQPQHF TGTGCCAGCAGCACTTTTGAAAATCAGCCCCAGCATTTT